This TCR beta chain was observed in a study of T cell responses to AZD1222 COVID-19 vaccine. Points from the study as a whole: Repertoire sampling occurred only after the peak T cell response. White British ancestry dominated among donors, who included more females, and clonal diversity was possibly underestimated. Two AZD1222 doses significantly raised spike-specific TCR breadth and depth over controls. Distributed over spike, vaccine-associated CD4 TCRs predominated at 160-218 and 743-854.

Trimming left V 4 bases short and J 7 bases short, with 13 bases between. CDR3 size: 14 residues. CDR1 is LNHNV and CDR2 is YYDKDF in the germline V gene (reference sequence). With respect to this clone: Its specificity is not known.

Some clones are missing from TCRdb's copy, which holds only in-frame ones; the method was immunoSEQ multiplex PCR. The table has over 90,000 clones, approximately 81% seen once. This TCR was recovered from an adult in good health. The sample in question was peripheral blood, obtained on day 0 of AZD1222 vaccination. The V and J genes are TRBV15 and TRBJ1-4; TRBD1 is a possible D gene (5 bases). The CDR3 DNA is TGTGCCACCAGCAAAGGAAGGGGTAGTGAAAAACTGTTTTTT. It yields the protein CATSKGRGSEKLFF.